The next 30 T cell receptor beta chains were all read from a single sample in a study of blood T cell repertoires in COVID-19. Using immunoSEQ multiplex PCR, the repertoire was profiled, and TCRdb retains in-frame clones only, with some absent. This sample carries about 140,000 clones, about 82% of them seen once, and the ten largest clones take approximately 5%. The sequencing input was peripheral blood. The receptor source for this set is a woman aged 80 or over with active or convalescent COVID-19.

Here the CDR3 reads CAWSEGQGKYNEQFF. The CDR3 DNA reads as TGTGCCTGGAGTGAGGGACAGGGGAAGTACAATGAGCAGTTCTTC. The gene calls are TRBV30 and TRBJ2-1, with 10 nucleotides matching TRBD1. There are 15 residues in the CDR3. Germline lookup yields CDR1 GTSNPN and CDR2 SVGIG (reference sequence). V dropped 1 base and J dropped 4; count of bases not matched to a gene: 4. The variable domain in full, completed from reference TRBV30 and TRBJ2-1, reads SQTIHQWPATLVQPVGSPLSLECTVEGTSNPNLYWYRQAAGRGLQLLFYSVGIGQISSEVPQNLSASRPQDRQFILSSKKLLLSDSGFYLCAWSEGQGKYNEQFFGPGTRLTVL.

The chain is built from TRBV7-9 and TRBJ2-3, with TRBD1 identical over 11 bases. V lost 9 bases and J lost 1; bases outside the gene matches: 3. CDR3 length equals 14 residues. The germline V gene has CDR1 SEHNR and CDR2 FQNEAQ (reference sequence). The CDR3 protein is CASGQGAGTDTQYF. The CDR3 DNA sequence: TGTGCCAGTGGACAGGGGGCCGGCACAGATACGCAGTATTTT.

The rearrangement joins TRBV2 to TRBJ1-4; D is unresolved. V dropped 3 bases and J dropped 5 bases, with 7 bases sitting between them. The germline V gene has CDR1 SNHLY and CDR2 FYNNEI. The length of the CDR3 is 13 residues. The CDR3 sequence: CASSDRLNEKLFF. CDR3 in DNA: TGTGCCAGCAGTGACAGACTAAATGAAAAACTGTTTTTT.

The table lists this clone with many counts. The J gene is TRBJ1-1, the V gene TRBV4-1; no firm D call. The CDR3 covers 14 residues. V shed 5 bases and J shed 1 base, with 11 bases lying between them. Germline loops: CDR1 MGHRA, CDR2 YSYEKL. The CDR3 region has the DNA TGCGCCAGCAGCTTACAGACCGGGAACACTGAAGCTTTCTTT. Protein sequence: CASSLQTGNTEAFF.

This clone was observed once. In DNA form, the CDR3 reads TGTGCCAGCAGTCTAGACAGGGGAGGGTGCTATGGCTACACCTTC. It translates to CASSLDRGGCYGYTF. The gene calls are TRBV2 and TRBJ1-2, with 8 bases lining up with TRBD1. Germline trimming cut 5 bases from V and 4 bases from J; bases unmatched to any gene: 9. This CDR3 region has 15 residues. Germline CDR1 SNHLY, CDR2 FYNNEI.

A single count supports this clone. This chain joins TRBV28 and TRBJ2-7; possibly TRBD1 for D (5 bases). From germline, CDR1 is MDHEN and CDR2 SYDVKM. The CDR3 consists of 14 residues. Trimming took 6 bases from V and 6 from J, leaving 18 bases between them. The CDR3 DNA reads as TGTGCCAGCAGGGGGCCCGACGATTCCGCCGAGCAGTACTTC. This translates into CASRGPDDSAEQYF.

The rearrangement joins TRBV7-8 to TRBJ1-2; tentative D call: TRBD1 (5 bases). V gave up 1 base and J gave up 0 bases, with 9 bases separating them. CDR3 size: 15 residues. Germline V gives CDR1 SGHVS, CDR2 FQNEAQ. As DNA, the CDR3 is TGTGCCAGCAGCTTAGAAGGGGCAGCTAACTATGGCTACACCTTC. It is translated as CASSLEGAANYGYTF.

The genes are TRBV9 and TRBJ2-1; 9 bases agree with TRBD1. Germline CDR1 reads SGDLS; CDR2 reads YYNGEE. V lost 2 bases and J lost 8; bases outside the gene matches: 8. CDR3 length equals 15 residues. CDR3 protein: CASSVPGQGSHEQFF. The CDR3, as DNA: TGTGCCAGCAGCGTGCCGGGACAGGGCTCGCATGAGCAGTTCTTC.

This chain joins TRBV7-2 and TRBJ1-1, with 8 nucleotides matching TRBD1. V dropped 5 bases and J dropped 4; count of bases not matched to a gene: 9. Looked up from germline, CDR1 is SGHTA and CDR2 is FQGNSA. CDR3 length: 15 residues. The CDR3: CASSASGGDGTEAFF. Written as DNA, the CDR3 is TGTGCCAGCAGCGCGTCAGGGGGCGATGGCACTGAAGCTTTCTTT. The full variable domain, completed using reference TRBV7-2 and TRBJ1-1, is GAGVSQSPSNKVTEKGKDVELRCDPISGHTALYWYRQSLGQGLEFLIYFQGNSAPDKSGLPSDRFSAERTGGSVSTLTIQRTQQEDSAVYLCASSASGGDGTEAFFGQGTRLTVV.

There are a few counts of this clone. The genes are TRBV27 and TRBJ2-7; tentatively, D is TRBD2 (6 bases). The CDR3 has 12 residues. Looked up from germline, CDR1 is MNHEY and CDR2 is SMNVEV (reference sequence). V was pared by 3 bases and J by 7 bases, with 10 bases between. The CDR3 is CASSFYGGEQYF. The CDR3 nucleotides read TGTGCCAGCAGTTTCTATGGGGGGGAGCAGTACTTC.

The chain joins TRBV5-5 to TRBJ1-2; a possible D gene is TRBD1 (6 bases). V shed 0 bases and J shed 3 bases, with 6 bases lying between them. This CDR3 has 13 residues. Germline values: CDR1 SGHKS, CDR2 YYEKEE (reference sequence). CDR3 in amino acids: CASSLGTDYGYTF. CDR3 DNA sequence: TGTGCCAGCAGCTTGGGGACAGACTATGGCTACACCTTC.

The CDR3 loop reads CASSLTGVDTQYF. The CDR3 nucleotides read TGTGCCAGCAGCCTGACCGGGGTAGATACGCAGTATTTT. The chain carries TRBV7-6 and TRBJ2-3; D is possibly TRBD2 (5 bases). Trimming took off 5 bases at V and 5 bases at J, with 11 bases between the two ends. Germline assignment: CDR1 SGHVS and CDR2 FNYEAQ. CDR3 size: 13 residues.

V gene TRBV7-3 combines with J gene TRBJ1-6; TRBD1 matches 9 bases. Germline CDR1 SGHTA, CDR2 FQGTGA. CDR3 length: 16 residues. Trimming at V came to 4 bases and at J to 11 bases, leaving 12 bases not matched to a gene. This chain's CDR3 is CASSSTPGTGFAPLHF. In nucleotides, the CDR3 is TGTGCCAGCAGCTCGACGCCCGGGACAGGGTTCGCACCCCTCCACTTT.

The chain couples TRBV5-1 to TRBJ1-2, with D unclear. In germline, CDR1 is SGHRS, CDR2 YFSETQ. Between the trimmed V and J ends, which lost 0 bases and 12 bases, there was a span of 24 bases. The CDR3 is made up of 16 amino acids. CDR3 in DNA: TGCGCCAGCAGCTTGGAGGCGGGGAGAACAAACTATGGGGACACCTTC. Its protein is CASSLEAGRTNYGDTF.

This chain uses TRBV25-1 with TRBJ1-4, with a tentative D call TRBD1 (6 bases). This CDR3 spans 13 amino acids. In germline, CDR1 is MGHDK, CDR2 SYGVNS. V dropped 8 bases and J dropped 7 bases, with 14 bases sitting between them. The CDR3 reads CASLGGASEKLFF. DNA of the CDR3: TGTGCCAGCTTGGGGGGGGCTTCTGAAAAACTGTTTTTT.

The chain combines TRBV12-3 or TRBV12-4 with TRBJ2-7; weak D call: TRBD1 (5 bases). Trimming shortened V by 7 bases and J by 3 bases, and 7 bases separated the two germline ends. This CDR3 region has 11 residues. Written as DNA, the CDR3 is TGTGCCAGCACCCAGGGCTACGAGCAGTACTTC. This gives the protein CASTQGYEQYF.

The CDR3 DNA sequence: TGTGCCAGCAGTGAGGACAGGGCCCCCTATGGCTACACCTTC. Its translation is CASSEDRAPYGYTF. This chain uses TRBV6-1 with TRBJ1-2, with 8 bases identical to TRBD1. The CDR3 extends over 14 amino acids. Germline-derived CDR1 and CDR2 are MNHNS and SASEGT. Trimming cost V 3 bases and J 4 bases; bases outside gene matches: 4.

The V gene is TRBV5-1, the J gene TRBJ1-2; 11 bases are shared with TRBD1. Germline CDR1 SGHRS, CDR2 YFSETQ. Unmatched junction bases numbered 7, after V lost 4 bases and J lost 5 bases. This CDR3 has 15 residues. The CDR3 protein is CASSPPGTGGYGYTF. The CDR3 DNA is TGCGCCAGCAGCCCACCAGGGACAGGGGGATATGGCTACACCTTC. Variable domain in full (rest from reference TRBV5-1 and TRBJ1-2): KAGVTQTPRYLIKTRGQQVTLSCSPISGHRSVSWYQQTPGQGLQFLFEYFSETQRNKGNFPGRFSGRQFSNSRSEMNVSTLELGDSALYLCASSPPGTGGYGYTFGSGTRLTVV.

This clone has just a few counts. This chain joins TRBV19 and TRBJ1-2; 9 bases map to TRBD1. Germline trimming cut 6 bases from V and 4 bases from J; bases unmatched to any gene: 9. Germline V CDR1 and CDR2: LNHDA, SQIVND (reference sequence). The CDR3 consists of 15 residues. The CDR3 sequence is CASSTQGQGSYGYTF. The CDR3 DNA reads as TGTGCCAGTAGCACCCAGGGACAGGGAAGCTATGGCTACACCTTC.

The V gene is TRBV19, the J gene TRBJ2-3, with 8 bases aligning to TRBD1. This CDR3 spans 16 amino acids. Losses at the gene ends were 5 bases for V and 3 bases for J; bases not matched to a gene: 10. Germline V gives CDR1 LNHDA, CDR2 SQIVND (reference sequence). The CDR3 DNA reads TGTGCCAGTAGTCTCAAGACAGGGGTCTATACAGATACGCAGTATTTT. Its protein product is CASSLKTGVYTDTQYF.

V usage is TRBV7-8 and J usage is TRBJ2-5, with TRBD1 identical over 7 bases. This CDR3 comprises 14 residues. Losses at the gene ends were 4 bases for V and 0 bases for J; bases not matched to a gene: 2. Germline V lookup: CDR1 SGHVS, CDR2 FQNEAQ. The CDR3 DNA is TGTGCCAGCAGCTCGGGACAGCACCAAGAGACCCAGTACTTC. Residues: CASSSGQHQETQYF.

This clone appeared once. The rearrangement links TRBV9 to TRBJ1-6, with unresolved D. This CDR3 region has 14 residues. Trimming pared 0 bases from V and 8 bases from J, leaving 9 bases between. CDR1 and CDR2 from the germline V gene are SGDLS and YYNGEE. CDR3 bases: TGTGCCAGCAGCGTAGTGGGGAGGGATTCACCCCTCCACTTT. Protein sequence: CASSVVGRDSPLHF.

The sample holds many counts of this clone. J is TRBJ1-6 and V is TRBV19; 8 bases agree with TRBD1. The CDR3 has 13 amino acids. Unmatched junction bases numbered 12, after V lost 9 bases and J lost 14 bases. Germline V gene lookup returns CDR1 LNHDA and CDR2 SQIVND (reference sequence). CDR3 amino acids: CASTGTGSLALHF. DNA of the CDR3: TGTGCCAGCACCGGGACAGGCAGTTTGGCCCTCCACTTT.

The rearrangement links TRBV7-2 to TRBJ2-1; TRBD1 might be the D (6 bases). The germline CDR1 and CDR2 sequences are SGHTA and FQGNSA. The length of the CDR3 is 16 residues. The V end lost 5 bases, the J end lost 6 bases, and 20 bases lay between the germline ends. This CDR3 is CASSPYSGQMGNEQFF. Here the CDR3 DNA reads TGTGCCAGCAGCCCATACTCAGGACAGATGGGCAATGAGCAGTTCTTC. Filled out from reference TRBV7-2 and TRBJ2-1, the complete variable domain reads GAGVSQSPSNKVTEKGKDVELRCDPISGHTALYWYRQSLGQGLEFLIYFQGNSAPDKSGLPSDRFSAERTGGSVSTLTIQRTQQEDSAVYLCASSPYSGQMGNEQFFGPGTRLTVL.

This chain connects TRBV4-2 to TRBJ1-2; 7 bases are shared with TRBD1. Germline V lookup: CDR1 LGHNA, CDR2 YNFKEQ. This CDR3 spans 12 amino acids. J was trimmed by 8 bases and V by 3 bases; bases with no gene match: 3. The CDR3 coding sequence is TGTGCCAGCAGCCAGTCGACAGGGGGCTACACCTTC. This encodes CASSQSTGGYTF.

The V gene is TRBV6-1, the J gene TRBJ1-2; 9 nucleotides line up with TRBD1. V shed 1 base, J shed 7 bases, and the junction held 7 bases outside the gene matches. Germline V gives CDR1 MNHNS, CDR2 SASEGT. The CDR3 runs to 15 residues. DNA of the CDR3: TGTGCCAGCAGTGAAGTTGGGGGGACAGGGTCTGGCTACACCTTC. Translated: CASSEVGGTGSGYTF.

The chain links TRBV6-2 or TRBV6-3 to TRBJ1-5, with D maybe TRBD1 (6 bases). The germline V gene encodes CDR1 MNHEY and CDR2 SVGEGT. The CDR3 runs 19 residues. V gave up 3 bases and J gave up 1 base, with 22 bases separating them. CDR3 sequence reads: CASSYGVFGGLGSNQPQHF. CDR3 coding DNA: TGTGCCAGCAGTTATGGTGTTTTCGGGGGGCTCGGAAGCAATCAGCCCCAGCATTTT.

V and J are TRBV9 and TRBJ2-5; the D gene is possibly TRBD1 (6 bases). Germline V lookup: CDR1 SGDLS, CDR2 YYNGEE. Trimming pared 3 bases from V and 2 bases from J, leaving 11 bases between. The CDR3 consists of 14 residues. This CDR3 reads CASSASGQQETQYF. As DNA, the CDR3 is TGTGCCAGCAGCGCGTCAGGACAGCAAGAGACCCAGTACTTC.

This rearrangement joins TRBV4-3 to TRBJ2-3, with no clear D. Trimming stripped 4 bases from V and 6 bases from J, with 11 bases between. The CDR3 totals 13 residues. Germline V gives CDR1 LGHNA, CDR2 YSLEER. This CDR3 is CASSPQTGDTQYF. CDR3 in DNA: TGCGCCAGCAGCCCCCAGACCGGGGATACGCAGTATTTT.

This chain joins TRBV7-9 and TRBJ2-4; D ambiguous. Germline loops: CDR1 SEHNR, CDR2 FQNEAQ (reference sequence). The CDR3 length is 13 residues. Trimming took 4 bases from V and 2 from J, leaving 6 bases between them. The CDR3 nucleotides read TGTGCCAGCAGCTCACAACCCAAAAACATTCAGTACTTC. It encodes CASSSQPKNIQYF.